This T cell receptor (beta chain) was sequenced for a study of OX40 agonist ivuxolimab in advanced cancers. Concerning the study at large: Ivuxolimab, which targeted the costimulatory receptor OX40 (CD134), was an agonistic, fully human IgG2 monoclonal antibody. Intravenous ivuxolimab was administered to patients every 2 weeks at six dose levels: 0.01, 0.1, 0.3, 1.5, 3 and 10 mg/kg. Of the approximately 50 patients in dose escalation, about 19 had hepatocellular carcinoma, approximately 15 had melanoma, 9 had renal cell carcinoma and 9 had head and neck cancer. A male proportion of 82.7% and a mean age of approximately 61 years, ranging from 23 to 79, were recorded for the dose-escalation cohort. Patients were allowed to have had prior anti-PD-1, anti-PD-L1 or anti-CTLA-4 therapy, and less than 45% of the dose-escalation patients had previously received checkpoint inhibitors. Partial responses occurred in three dose-escalation patients: two with cutaneous melanoma and one with hepatocellular carcinoma. Peripheral TCRbeta sequencing aimed to test whether ivuxolimab altered TCR sequence diversity and caused clonal T-cell expansion. The paper reports the monotherapy dose-escalation portion (N of about 52 patients) of the phase I ivuxolimab trial.

Results and caveats for the whole study, not just this receptor: After ivuxolimab, more expanded clones were found on average in CD8+ T cells than in CD4+ T cells. At doses of 0.1 to 3.0 mg/kg, clonal expansion of both CD4+ and CD8+ blood T cells was observed from baseline to week 6. Which antigens the clonally expanded peripheral T cells were specific for was not determined. Low levels of normalized T-cell clonal expansion were also seen in some nonresponding patients. In partial responders in the 0.1-3.0 mg/kg groups, normalized peripheral clonal expansion was found to be among the lowest, especially among CD8+ T cells.

The trial excluded patients who had a history of autoimmune disease or who were on systemic immunosuppression. In every dose cohort, peripheral blood was drawn for TCR sequencing at baseline, cycle 4 day 1, and cycle 7 day 1. The samples were taken from a phase I, first-in-human, multicenter, open-label dose-escalation trial of ivuxolimab. Adults with locally advanced or metastatic melanoma, renal cell carcinoma, hepatocellular carcinoma or head and neck squamous cell carcinoma were enrolled in the trial. CD4+ and CD8+ T cells were sorted separately from peripheral blood before TCR sequencing. Genomic DNA was isolated from the sorted cells so that the TCRbeta CDR3 region could be sequenced. TCRbeta CDR3 regions were sequenced using the immunoSEQ Assay. As stored in TCRdb, this immuneACCESS dataset retains in-frame rearrangements with V and J assigned. A fraction of the clones does not appear; measured against another copy, unresolved V genes explain less than half of the discrepancy, and the remainder lacks a known reason. In this sample the table shows 65,000 to 85,000 clones, more than 90% of which occur a single time. Jointly, the top ten make up around 0.64% of the sample.

In the case of this clone: Its binding antigen is unknown. Per-base qualities were not stored, and no clone one base away is much larger.

CDR1 and CDR2 are drawn from the germline V gene (reference sequence): LNHDA, SQIVND. Cut back by 7 bases and 0 bases, the V and J ends lie 18 bases apart. The CDR3 goes from the cysteine to the phenylalanine over 17 residues. The DNA shown is the 51-base CDR3, in frame from base 1. Source: CD4+ or CD8+ T cells sorted from blood, taken in a trial of the OX40 agonist ivuxolimab. This clonotype was sampled from an adult with an advanced solid tumor such as melanoma, head and neck, liver or kidney cancer. Here the chain combines TRBV19 and TRBJ2-2; matching of 5 bases hints at TRBD1 as the D gene. The nucleotide sequence reads as follows: TGTGCCAGTATTCGGACACCACATCAGGCGAACACCGGGGAGCTGTTTTTT. This sequence encodes CASIRTPHQANTGELFF.